A selection of T cell receptor beta chains follows, all from one sample in a study of T cells after yellow fever vaccination. TCRdb passed the 5' RACE reads through MiXCR, listing each CDR3 protein once. The table shows a few hundred thousand distinct CDR3 sequences, with about 3.5% occurring only once. Source: PBMCs, taken on the day of the yellow fever booster vaccination. These receptors were obtained from a man aged 18 to 30 who received the YFV17D yellow fever vaccine. The CDR3 runs from the conserved cysteine through the conserved F or W. A D gene is named only where the DNA matches it firmly. Clone size is given for some rows only: seen once, a few or many times, or a class if the clone is expanded.

clone_size: few
d_call: .
v_call: TRBV20-1
j_call: TRBJ2-7
cdr3_aa: CSARDGGASYEQYF
cdr3_nt: TGCAGTGCTAGAGATGGAGGGGCCTCCTACGAGCAGTACTTC

clone_size: many
d_call: .
v_call: TRBV20-1
j_call: TRBJ2-1
cdr3_aa: CSAPRGGGNNEQFF
cdr3_nt: TGCAGTGCCCCCCGCGGAGGGGGGAACAATGAGCAGTTCTTC

clone_size: .
d_call: .
v_call: TRBV27
j_call: TRBJ1-4
cdr3_aa: CASSQGTTEKLFF
cdr3_nt: TGTGCCAGCAGTCAGGGGACCACGGAAAAACTGTTTTTT

clone_size: many
d_call: .
v_call: TRBV24-1
j_call: TRBJ2-1
cdr3_aa: CATSDLRNEQFF
cdr3_nt: TGTGCCACCAGTGATCTTCGGAATGAGCAGTTCTTC

clone_size: many
d_call: TRBD1
v_call: TRBV7-8
j_call: TRBJ2-5
cdr3_aa: CASSFGDRVQETQYF
cdr3_nt: TGTGCCAGCAGCTTCGGAGACAGGGTCCAAGAGACCCAGTACTTC

clone_size: few
d_call: TRBD2
v_call: TRBV7-3
j_call: TRBJ2-1
cdr3_aa: CASSLNSGGDYNEQFF
cdr3_nt: TGTGCCAGCAGCTTAAATAGCGGGGGGGATTACAATGAGCAGTTCTTC

clone_size: few
d_call: .
v_call: TRBV7-2
j_call: TRBJ1-3
cdr3_aa: CASSLQGISGNTIYF
cdr3_nt: TGTGCCAGCAGCTTGCAGGGGATCTCTGGAAACACCATATATTTT

clone_size: few
d_call: .
v_call: TRBV4-1
j_call: TRBJ2-5
cdr3_aa: CASSQDFFAVIQETQYF
cdr3_nt: TGCGCCAGCAGCCAAGATTTCTTCGCAGTGATCCAAGAGACCCAGTACTTC

clone_size: few
d_call: TRBD1
v_call: TRBV2
j_call: TRBJ1-2
cdr3_aa: CASSPTGDPAYGYTF
cdr3_nt: TGTGCCAGCAGTCCGACAGGGGACCCCGCCTATGGCTACACCTTC

clone_size: many
d_call: .
v_call: TRBV7-6
j_call: TRBJ1-4
cdr3_aa: CASSLGTGGYEKLFF
cdr3_nt: TGTGCCAGCAGCTTAGGGACCGGCGGATATGAAAAACTGTTTTTT